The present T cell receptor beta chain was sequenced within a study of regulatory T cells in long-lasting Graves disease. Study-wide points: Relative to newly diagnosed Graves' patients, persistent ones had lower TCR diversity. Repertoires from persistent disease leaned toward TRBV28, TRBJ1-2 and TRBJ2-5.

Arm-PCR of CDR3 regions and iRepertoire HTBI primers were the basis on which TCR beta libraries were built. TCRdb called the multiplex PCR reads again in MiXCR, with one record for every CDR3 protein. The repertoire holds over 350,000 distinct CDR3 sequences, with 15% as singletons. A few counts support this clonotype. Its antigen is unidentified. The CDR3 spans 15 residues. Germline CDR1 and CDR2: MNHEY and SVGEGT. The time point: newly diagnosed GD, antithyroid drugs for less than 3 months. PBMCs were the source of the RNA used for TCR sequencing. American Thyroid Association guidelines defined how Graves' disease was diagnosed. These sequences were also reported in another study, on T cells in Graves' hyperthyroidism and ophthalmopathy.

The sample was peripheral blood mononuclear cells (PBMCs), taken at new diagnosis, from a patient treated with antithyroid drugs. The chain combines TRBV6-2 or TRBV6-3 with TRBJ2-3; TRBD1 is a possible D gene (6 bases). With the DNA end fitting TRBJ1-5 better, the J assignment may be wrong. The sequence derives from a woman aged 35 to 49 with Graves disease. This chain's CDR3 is CASSPVAGGTDTQHF. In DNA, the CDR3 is TGTGCCAGCAGTCCGGTAGCGGGGGGCACAGATACGCAGCATTTT.